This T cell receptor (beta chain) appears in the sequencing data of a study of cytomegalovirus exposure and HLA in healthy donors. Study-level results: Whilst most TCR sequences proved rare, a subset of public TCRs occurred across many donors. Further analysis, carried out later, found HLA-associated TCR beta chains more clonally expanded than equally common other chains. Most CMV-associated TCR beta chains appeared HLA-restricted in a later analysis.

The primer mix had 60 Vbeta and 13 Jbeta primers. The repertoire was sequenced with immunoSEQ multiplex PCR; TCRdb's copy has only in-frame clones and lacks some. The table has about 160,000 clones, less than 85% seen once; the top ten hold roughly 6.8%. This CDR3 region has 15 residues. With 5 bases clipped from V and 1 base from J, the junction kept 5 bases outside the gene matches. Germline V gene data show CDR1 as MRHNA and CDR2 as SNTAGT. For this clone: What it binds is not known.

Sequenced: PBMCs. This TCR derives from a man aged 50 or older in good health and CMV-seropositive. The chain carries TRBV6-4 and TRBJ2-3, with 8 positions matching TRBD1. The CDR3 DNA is TGTGCCAGCAGTAGGCAGGGGGCGCGCACAGATACGCAGTATTTT. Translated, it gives CASSRQGARTDTQYF.